Following are 23 T cell receptor beta chains from one sample sequenced in a study of CD8 T cells in Susac syndrome. An amount of RNA that ranged from roughly 0.45 to 1 ug was reverse transcribed with random hexamers. Each CDR3 protein is one row after TCRdb ran MiXCR on the immunoSEQ multiplex PCR reads. This table has fewer than 350,000 distinct CDR3 sequences, roughly 85% appearing once. Sequencing input: CD8+ T cells from PBMCs. The receptors were sampled from a human donor with multiple sclerosis.

This clonotype was detected only once. The chain carries TRBV19 and TRBJ2-5; D ambiguous. Germline-derived CDR1 and CDR2 are LNHDA and SQIVND (reference sequence). This CDR3 comprises 17 residues. Trimming took off 5 bases at V and 0 bases at J, with 19 bases between the two ends. The chain's CDR3 is CASSGNGPSLYQETQYF. In nucleotides, the CDR3 is TGTGCCAGTAGTGGGAATGGGCCATCTCTTTACCAAGAGACCCAGTACTTC.

The chain is built from TRBV7-2 and TRBJ2-3, with 7 bases fitting TRBD2. The CDR3 is 14 residues long. Trimming at V came to 5 bases and at J to 5 bases, leaving 7 bases not matched to a gene. Germline assignment: CDR1 SGHTA and CDR2 FQGNSA. CDR3 sequence reads: CASSPAGAGDTQYF. The DNA for the CDR3 is TGTGCCAGCAGCCCCGCGGGAGCAGGAGATACGCAGTATTTT.

The chain has TRBV6-5 and TRBJ2-1, with a possible D match to TRBD2 (6 bases). There are 15 residues in the CDR3. Germline V gene sequence: CDR1 MNHEY, CDR2 SVGAGI. V was pared by 1 base and J by 2 bases, with 9 bases between. CDR3 region: CASSYFPGAYNEQFF. DNA for the CDR3: TGTGCCAGCAGTTACTTTCCGGGGGCCTACAATGAGCAGTTCTTC.

V and J are TRBV6-5 and TRBJ2-7; D remains ambiguous. The V end was cut by 0 bases, the J end by 3 bases, with 12 bases between. The CDR3 is made up of 15 amino acids. Looked up from germline, CDR1 is MNHEY and CDR2 is SVGAGI. CDR3 region: CASSYSGSFNYEQYF. The CDR3, as DNA: TGTGCCAGCAGTTACTCTGGCAGTTTTAACTACGAGCAGTACTTC.

The gene calls are TRBV9 and TRBJ2-3, with TRBD2 matching over 9 bases. CDR1 and CDR2 from the germline V gene are SGDLS and YYNGEE. The CDR3 length is 16 residues. V was pared by 0 bases and J by 2 bases, with 4 bases of the junction left unmatched. The DNA for the CDR3 is TGTGCCAGCAGCGTAGGGACTAGCGAGCTCACAGATACGCAGTATTTT. The encoded protein is CASSVGTSELTDTQYF.

This chain connects TRBV19 to TRBJ2-5; 7 bases match TRBD2. The CDR3 loop spans 14 amino acids. Germline CDR1 and CDR2: LNHDA and SQIVND (reference sequence). The V segment lost 3 bases and the J segment 3 bases; nucleotides outside the gene matches: 4. This CDR3 reads CASSIIAGEETQYF. The CDR3 nucleotides are TGTGCCAGTAGTATCATCGCGGGGGAAGAGACCCAGTACTTC. Full variable domain (outside the CDR3, taken from reference TRBV19 and TRBJ2-5): DGGITQSPKYLFRKEGQNVTLSCEQNLNHDAMYWYRQDPGQGLRLIYYSQIVNDFQKGDIAEGYSVSREKKESFPLTVTSAQKNPTAFYLCASSIIAGEETQYFGPGTRLLVL.

V is TRBV28 and J is TRBJ2-5, with D perhaps TRBD2 (5 bases). The CDR3 is 18 residues long. The germline V and J ends were trimmed by 3 bases and 5 bases, with 25 bases remaining between them. Looked up from germline, CDR1 is MDHEN and CDR2 is SYDVKM. The CDR3 here is CASSFTSGTGWLRETQYF. The CDR3 DNA sequence: TGTGCCAGCAGTTTCACATCCGGAACGGGGTGGCTGAGGGAGACCCAGTACTTC. The full variable domain, rest sourced from reference TRBV28 and TRBJ2-5, is DVKVTQSSRYLVKRTGEKVFLECVQDMDHENMFWYRQDPGLGLRLIYFSYDVKMKEKGDIPEGYSVSREKKERFSLILESASTNQTSMYLCASSFTSGTGWLRETQYFGPGTRLLVL.

This chain links TRBV27 with TRBJ2-7, with D possibly being TRBD1 or TRBD2 (5 bases each). The germline V and J ends were trimmed by 6 bases and 4 bases, with 16 bases remaining between them. Germline-derived CDR1 and CDR2 are MNHEY and SMNVEV (reference sequence). The CDR3 contains 14 residues. CDR3 DNA sequence: TGTGCCAGCAGCCTCTTGGGACCTTTATACGAGCAGTACTTC. Its translation is CASSLLGPLYEQYF.

The rearrangement uses TRBV10-3 and TRBJ2-1, with D possibly being TRBD2 (5 bases). The V and J ends lost 4 bases and 1 base respectively, with 5 bases between them. Germline V lookup: CDR1 ENHRY, CDR2 SYGVKD. CDR3 length equals 13 residues. As DNA, the CDR3 is TGTGCCATCAGTGCGGGGTCCTACAATGAGCAGTTCTTC. Translating it yields CAISAGSYNEQFF.

V usage is TRBV4-1 and J usage is TRBJ2-7; 13 bases are shared with TRBD2. CDR3 size: 17 residues. V lost 4 bases, J lost 1 base, and 7 bases stayed unmatched. Germline loops: CDR1 MGHRA, CDR2 YSYEKL. In DNA, the CDR3 is TGCGCCAGCAGCCTAAGGACTAGCGGGAGAGTATCCTACGAGCAGTACTTC. Translated, it gives CASSLRTSGRVSYEQYF.

The chain couples TRBV18 to TRBJ2-2, with 7 bases matching TRBD1. This CDR3 spans 18 amino acids. V lost 4 bases, J lost 4 bases, and 15 bases stayed unmatched. From germline, CDR1 is KGHSH and CDR2 LQKENI. The CDR3 sequence: CASSLRQGEAIITGELFF. The CDR3 region has the DNA TGTGCCAGCTCACTCCGACAGGGTGAAGCGATTATCACCGGGGAGCTGTTTTTT.

This sequence joins TRBV6-2 or TRBV6-3 and TRBJ1-4; perhaps TRBD1 as D (6 bases). Trimming stripped 6 bases from V and 12 bases from J, with 14 bases between. The V gene's germline CDR1 is MNHEY and CDR2 SVGEGT. This CDR3 is 12 amino acids long. The CDR3 sequence is CASSRGQIELFF. The CDR3 DNA reads as TGTGCCAGCAGCCGTGGACAGATCGAACTGTTTTTT.

The chain uses TRBV28 and TRBJ2-3, with 10 nucleotides matching TRBD1. With V trimmed by 5 bases and J by 4 bases, 12 bases remained unmatched. Per germline, CDR1 MDHEN and CDR2 SYDVKM. This CDR3 spans 17 amino acids. The CDR3 loop reads CASSQDPGQGLADTQYF. CDR3 nucleotides: TGTGCCAGCAGTCAAGACCCGGGACAGGGGTTGGCAGATACGCAGTATTTT.

CDR3 protein: CRLGLQGRRDTQYF. Written as DNA, the CDR3 is TGCAGGTTGGGTCTACAGGGGCGAAGAGATACGCAGTATTTT. V gene TRBV20-1 combines with J gene TRBJ2-3, with TRBD1 identical over 7 bases. Per the germline V gene, CDR1 is DFQATT and CDR2 is SNEGSKA (reference sequence). CDR3 length: 14 residues.

The chain uses TRBV10-3 and TRBJ1-2, with 7 bases identical to TRBD1. Germline-derived CDR1 and CDR2 are ENHRY and SYGVKD. This CDR3 has 13 residues. The ends lost 11 bases at V and 4 bases at J; junction bases unmatched: 10. The CDR3 reads CASTQGGFYGYTF. Written as DNA, the CDR3 is TGTGCCTCGACCCAGGGGGGATTCTATGGCTACACCTTC.

This chain links TRBV20-1 with TRBJ2-7; D is undetermined. V lost 2 bases and J 3 bases, leaving 5 bases between the germline ends. The V gene's germline CDR1 is DFQATT and CDR2 SNEGSKA (reference sequence). CDR3 length: 11 residues. The CDR3 DNA reads TGCAGTGCTAGAATCGTCTACGAGCAGTACTTC. This sequence encodes CSARIVYEQYF.

The chain combines TRBV13 with TRBJ2-1; D is possibly TRBD1 (6 bases). The germline V gene encodes CDR1 PRHDT and CDR2 FYEKMQ (reference sequence). Trimming removed 0 bases from V and 9 bases from J, with 9 bases in between. The CDR3 covers 13 residues. CDR3 DNA: TGTGCCAGCAGCTTAGGCAGGGACATTGAGCAGTTCTTC. Translating gives CASSLGRDIEQFF.

In DNA form, the CDR3 reads TGTGCCAGCAGTACGGCAGGGAGCGGCTACGAGCAGTACTTC. It specifies CASSTAGSGYEQYF. This sequence joins TRBV27 and TRBJ2-7; TRBD1 or TRBD2 may be the D gene (5 bases each). The CDR3 sequence is 14 residues long. The ends were cut back, 5 bases at V and 3 bases at J, with 14 bases in the middle. Germline V gene data show CDR1 as MNHEY and CDR2 as SMNVEV (reference sequence).

The genes are TRBV28 and TRBJ1-5; maybe TRBD1 (5 bases). This CDR3 has 14 amino acids. In germline, CDR1 is MDHEN, CDR2 SYDVKM. With 5 bases removed from V and 7 bases from J, the gap between germline ends came to 15 bases. CDR3 in amino acids: CASSLRQGSQPQHF. In nucleotides, the CDR3 is TGTGCCAGCAGTCTTCGTCAGGGATCCCAGCCCCAGCATTTT.

The chain combines TRBV28 with TRBJ1-5, with D maybe TRBD1 (5 bases). The germline CDR1 and CDR2 sequences are MDHEN and SYDVKM. Trimming pared 5 bases from V and 2 bases from J, leaving 10 bases between. This CDR3 comprises 14 residues. As DNA, the CDR3 is TGTGCCAGCAGTATTCGAGGGGGCAATCAGCCCCAGCATTTT. It codes for CASSIRGGNQPQHF.

V usage is TRBV9 and J usage is TRBJ1-3; D gene ambiguous. Germline-derived CDR1 and CDR2 are SGDLS and YYNGEE. This CDR3 is built from 15 residues. V was shortened by 2 bases and J by 0 bases, with 9 bases between the two germline ends. The CDR3: CASSVQSHSGNTIYF. DNA of the CDR3: TGTGCCAGCAGCGTTCAGAGTCACTCTGGAAACACCATATATTTT.

The chain links TRBV7-9 to TRBJ1-1, with 7 bases matching TRBD1. CDR1 is SEHNR, CDR2 FQNEAQ, per germline (reference sequence). The CDR3 runs to 13 residues. V shed 5 bases, J shed 13 bases, and the junction held 13 bases outside the gene matches. The CDR3 DNA reads as TGTGCCAGCAGCGTCGACAGGGCCTCTTTAGTTTTCTTT. Translation: CASSVDRASLVFF.

This clonotype was counted a few times. The chain combines TRBV11-3 with TRBJ2-7; D may match TRBD1 or TRBD2 (5 bases each). The V end lost 5 bases, the J end lost 1 base, and 9 bases lay between the germline ends. Germline V gives CDR1 SGHNT, CDR2 YENEEA. This CDR3 spans 13 amino acids. The chain's CDR3 is CASSGTGSYEQYF. DNA of the CDR3: TGTGCCAGCAGCGGGACGGGGTCCTACGAGCAGTACTTC.